This T cell receptor (beta chain) was profiled in a study of blood T cell repertoires in COVID-19. Libraries were prepared by immunoSEQ multiplex PCR; TCRdb keeps only in-frame clonotypes and omits some of them. Among under 250,000 clones listed, over 65% were seen once. The length of the CDR3 is 17 residues. Germline V gives CDR1 SGHRS, CDR2 YFSETQ. V lost 2 bases to trimming and J lost 4 bases, with 20 bases between them. The sample consisted of peripheral blood. This sequence was found in an older woman with active or convalescent COVID-19. This chain links TRBV5-1 with TRBJ2-3, with D perhaps matching TRBD2 (6 bases). In DNA, the CDR3 is TGCGCCAGCAGCTTCGGGCGGGACTCCTGGGGAGCAGATACGCAGTATTTT. This translates into CASSFGRDSWGADTQYF.